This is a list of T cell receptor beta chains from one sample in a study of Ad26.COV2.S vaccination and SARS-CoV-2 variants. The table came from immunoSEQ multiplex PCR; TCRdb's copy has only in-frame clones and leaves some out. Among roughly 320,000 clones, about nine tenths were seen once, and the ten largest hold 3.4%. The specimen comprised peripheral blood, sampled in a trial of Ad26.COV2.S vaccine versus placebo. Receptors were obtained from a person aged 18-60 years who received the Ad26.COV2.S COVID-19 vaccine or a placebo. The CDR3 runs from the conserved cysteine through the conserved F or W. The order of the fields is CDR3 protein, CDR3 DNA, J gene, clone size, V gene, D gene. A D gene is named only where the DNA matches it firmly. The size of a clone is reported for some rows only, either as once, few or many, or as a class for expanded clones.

CDR3 protein: CASSPDSAGEKLFF
CDR3 DNA: TGTGCCAGCAGCCCGGACTCAGCAGGTGAAAAACTGTTTTTT
J gene: TRBJ1-4
clone size: once
V gene: TRBV7-8
D gene: .

CDR3 protein: CAWSSGAGYGYTF
CDR3 DNA: TGTGCCTGGAGTTCAGGGGCTGGGTATGGCTACACCTTC
J gene: TRBJ1-2
clone size: .
V gene: TRBV30
D gene: .

CDR3 protein: CASSADRESHEQYF
CDR3 DNA: TGTGCCAGCAGCGCGGACAGGGAGTCCCACGAGCAGTACTTC
J gene: TRBJ2-7
clone size: .
V gene: TRBV9
D gene: TRBD1

CDR3 protein: CASSLGGQPFPNNEQFF
CDR3 DNA: TGTGCCAGCAGCTTAGGAGGGCAGCCTTTTCCTAACAATGAGCAGTTCTTC
J gene: TRBJ2-1
clone size: .
V gene: TRBV7-8
D gene: .

CDR3 protein: CASSPTQGNEKLFF
CDR3 DNA: TGTGCCAGCTCACCAACTCAGGGAAATGAAAAACTGTTTTTT
J gene: TRBJ1-4
clone size: .
V gene: TRBV18
D gene: .

CDR3 protein: CASSQEWPSPYEQYF
CDR3 DNA: TGTGCCAGCAGCCAAGAATGGCCTAGCCCCTACGAGCAGTACTTC
J gene: TRBJ2-7
clone size: .
V gene: TRBV4-2
D gene: .

CDR3 protein: CAWRTTDTQYF
CDR3 DNA: TGTGCCTGGCGAACCACAGATACGCAGTATTTT
J gene: TRBJ2-3
clone size: .
V gene: TRBV30
D gene: .

CDR3 protein: CASRYETRRGEQYF
CDR3 DNA: TGCGCCAGCAGATACGAGACACGACGAGGCGAGCAGTACTTC
J gene: TRBJ2-7
clone size: .
V gene: TRBV5-1
D gene: .

CDR3 protein: CAWSVSRGLALLNEQFF
CDR3 DNA: TGTGCCTGGAGTGTAAGTCGGGGACTAGCCCTGCTCAATGAGCAGTTCTTC
J gene: TRBJ2-1
clone size: once
V gene: TRBV30
D gene: TRBD2

CDR3 protein: CASSQDHSGAYYEQYF
CDR3 DNA: TGTGCCAGCAGCCAAGATCACAGCGGGGCCTACTACGAGCAGTACTTC
J gene: TRBJ2-7
clone size: .
V gene: TRBV4-2
D gene: TRBD2

CDR3 protein: CASSQGRQGNTEAFF
CDR3 DNA: TGTGCCAGCAGCCAAGGGAGACAGGGCAACACTGAAGCTTTCTTT
J gene: TRBJ1-1
clone size: .
V gene: TRBV4-2
D gene: TRBD1

CDR3 protein: CASSYSGEGGYTF
CDR3 DNA: TGTGCCAGCAGTTACTCTGGGGAGGGGGGCTACACCTTC
J gene: TRBJ1-2
clone size: .
V gene: TRBV6-5
D gene: .

CDR3 protein: CASSEGGPRIRYEQYF
CDR3 DNA: TGTGCCAGCAGTGAAGGGGGCCCTAGAATCCGCTACGAGCAGTACTTC
J gene: TRBJ2-7
clone size: .
V gene: TRBV6-1
D gene: .

CDR3 protein: CASSPTQGLANEQFF
CDR3 DNA: TGTGCCAGCAGCCCTACCCAGGGACTAGCGAATGAGCAGTTCTTC
J gene: TRBJ2-1
clone size: .
V gene: TRBV7-9
D gene: TRBD2

CDR3 protein: CASSLAGRGSPLHF
CDR3 DNA: TGTGCCAGCAGCTTAGCGGGAAGGGGTTCACCCCTCCACTTT
J gene: TRBJ1-6
clone size: .
V gene: TRBV7-3
D gene: .

CDR3 protein: CASSPGQALNQPQHF
CDR3 DNA: TGTGCCAGCAGTCCCGGACAGGCCCTTAATCAGCCCCAGCATTTT
J gene: TRBJ1-5
clone size: .
V gene: TRBV6-1
D gene: TRBD1

CDR3 protein: CASSIDREQETQYF
CDR3 DNA: TGTGCCAGTAGTATAGATAGGGAACAAGAGACCCAGTACTTC
J gene: TRBJ2-5
clone size: once
V gene: TRBV19
D gene: .

CDR3 protein: CASSQGGSTEAFF
CDR3 DNA: TGTGCCAGCAGCCAAGGGGGCAGCACTGAAGCTTTCTTT
J gene: TRBJ1-1
clone size: few
V gene: TRBV3-1/TRBV3-2
D gene: .

CDR3 protein: CASSLSGTDTQYF
CDR3 DNA: TGTGCCAGCAGTTTATCCGGCACAGATACGCAGTATTTT
J gene: TRBJ2-3
clone size: once
V gene: TRBV27
D gene: .

CDR3 protein: CASSQDGTPNYGYTF
CDR3 DNA: TGCGCCAGCAGCCAAGATGGAACACCTAACTATGGCTACACCTTC
J gene: TRBJ1-2
clone size: .
V gene: TRBV4-3
D gene: .

CDR3 protein: CASSRDPAGDTQYF
CDR3 DNA: TGTGCCAGCTCACGGGACCCGGCAGGAGATACGCAGTATTTT
J gene: TRBJ2-3
clone size: .
V gene: TRBV18
D gene: .

CDR3 protein: CASSQDRKGAYNEQFF
CDR3 DNA: TGTGCCAGCAGCCAAGATAGGAAGGGGGCCTACAATGAGCAGTTCTTC
J gene: TRBJ2-1
clone size: .
V gene: TRBV4-2
D gene: .

CDR3 protein: CASSQEGGSNQPQHF
CDR3 DNA: TGCGCCAGCAGCCAAGAGGGTGGAAGCAATCAGCCCCAGCATTTT
J gene: TRBJ1-5
clone size: .
V gene: TRBV4-3
D gene: .

CDR3 protein: CASSVVRGTGANVLTF
CDR3 DNA: TGTGCCAGCAGCGTAGTTCGGGGGACTGGGGCCAACGTCCTGACTTTC
J gene: TRBJ2-6
clone size: .
V gene: TRBV9
D gene: .